The 18 T cell receptor beta chains below all came from one sample that was sequenced in a study of cytomegalovirus exposure and HLA in healthy donors. PCR used 60 Vbeta primers and 13 Jbeta primers. Clones were sequenced by immunoSEQ multiplex PCR, and TCRdb holds only the in-frame ones, with some missing. The repertoire holds roughly 180,000 clones, with 85% as singletons. The sequencing input was PBMCs. The receptors come from a boy aged 2 to 9 in good health and CMV-seronegative.

In regard to this clone: One junction end disagrees with the germline gene, perhaps due to a read error. V is TRBV2 and J is TRBJ1-5, with 8 bases aligning to TRBD1. The germline gives CDR1 SNHLY, CDR2 FYNNEI. This CDR3 region has 13 residues. This CDR3 reads CACRGRSNQPQHF. The CDR3 region has the DNA TGTGCCTGCAGGGGGCGCAGCAATCAGCCCCAGCATTTT.

As to this clone: This specimen includes other DNA sequences encoding the same CDR3. The genes are TRBV6-5 and TRBJ2-2, with 7 bases matching TRBD1. The V gene end was trimmed by 0 bases and the J gene end by 5 bases; junction bases not matched to a gene: 6. This CDR3 is 16 amino acids long. Germline CDR1 reads MNHEY; CDR2 reads SVGAGI. For the CDR3, the DNA is TGTGCCAGCAGTTACTCGCCCCGCAGGGGGACCGGGGAGCTGTTTTTT. Amino acid sequence: CASSYSPRRGTGELFF.

This clone was detected once. The chain combines TRBV7-8 with TRBJ1-4; a weak D match, TRBD1 (5 bases). The CDR3 is made up of 14 amino acids. Germline lookup yields CDR1 SGHVS and CDR2 FQNEAQ. The germline V and J ends were trimmed by 4 bases and 8 bases, with 14 bases remaining between them. CDR3 DNA: TGTGCCAGCAGCTCCTCAGGGATTTTGGAAAAACTGTTTTTT. It translates to CASSSSGILEKLFF.

The sample holds a few counts of this clone. This chain connects TRBV5-1 to TRBJ1-2; the match to TRBD1 covers 7 bases. The CDR3 has 14 amino acids. Germline V gene lookup returns CDR1 SGHRS and CDR2 YFSETQ. J gave up 4 bases and V 1 base, and 4 bases lay outside the gene matches. DNA of the CDR3: TGCGCCAGCAGCTTGACAGGGGAAGGCTATGGCTACACCTTC. Translated: CASSLTGEGYGYTF.

This clone showed up just once. The chain combines TRBV7-3 with TRBJ2-3; D possibly corresponds to TRBD1 (6 bases). CDR1 and CDR2 from the germline V gene are SGHTA and FQGTGA. The V and J ends lost 4 bases and 2 bases respectively, with 16 bases between them. CDR3 size: 16 residues. CDR3 nucleotide sequence: TGTGCCAGCAGCTCTCGGGCCCACAGGGTCACAGATACGCAGTATTTT. Translated, it gives CASSSRAHRVTDTQYF.

The chain uses TRBV2 and TRBJ2-3; 10 nucleotides line up with TRBD2. From germline, CDR1 is SNHLY and CDR2 FYNNEI. The V and J ends lost 6 bases and 5 bases, in that order; junction bases with no gene match: 11. The CDR3 spans 16 residues. The CDR3 DNA reads as TGTGCCAGCAGCCCCCCTGGACTAGCGGCTTTAGATACGCAGTATTTT. Residues: CASSPPGLAALDTQYF. The variable domain in full, completed from reference TRBV2 and TRBJ2-3, reads EPEVTQTPSHQVTQMGQEVILRCVPISNHLYFYWYRQILGQKVEFLVSFYNNEISEKSEIFDDQFSVERPDGSNFTLKIRSTKLEDSAMYFCASSPPGLAALDTQYFGPGTRLTVL.

The chain combines TRBV10-3 with TRBJ1-1; 10 bases are shared with TRBD1. There are 20 residues in the CDR3. CDR1 is ENHRY and CDR2 is SYGVKD in the germline V gene. V was clipped by 6 bases and J by 2 bases; unmatched bases: 21. CDR3 amino acids: CAISSPPIPGTGVYNTEAFF. CDR3 in DNA: TGTGCCATCAGCTCCCCCCCTATCCCCGGGACAGGGGTTTATAACACTGAAGCTTTCTTT.

V is TRBV7-2 and J is TRBJ2-2, with 12 bases that match TRBD2. Losses at the gene ends were 1 base for V and 5 bases for J; bases not matched to a gene: 11. In germline, CDR1 is SGHTA, CDR2 FQGNSA. The CDR3 is 19 residues long. In DNA, the CDR3 is TGTGCCAGCAGCTTAGGGCTAGCGGGAGGGCGCGGGTTGACCGGGGAGCTGTTTTTT. Translation gives CASSLGLAGGRGLTGELFF.

CDR3 DNA sequence: TGTGCCATCAGTGGGGGGGGCCTGGAGCCCCAGCATTTT. Translated, it gives CAISGGGLEPQHF. The rearrangement links TRBV10-3 to TRBJ1-5, with D maybe TRBD1 (6 bases). This CDR3 has 13 amino acids. The V gene's germline CDR1 is ENHRY and CDR2 SYGVKD. V lost 4 bases and J 8 bases, leaving 12 bases between the germline ends.

This clone has only one observation. CDR3 DNA: TGTGCCAGCAGCCTCGACAGGGGCCACACCGGGGAGCTGTTTTTT. Amino acid sequence: CASSLDRGHTGELFF. The chain uses TRBV4-2 and TRBJ2-2; 8 nucleotides agree with TRBD1. This CDR3 contains 15 residues. Trimming took 4 bases from V and 3 from J; bases not matched to a gene: 4. Germline V lookup: CDR1 LGHNA, CDR2 YNFKEQ.

The V gene is TRBV25-1, the J gene TRBJ2-7, with D tentatively TRBD1 (5 bases). The CDR3 length is 14 residues. Germline V gives CDR1 MGHDK, CDR2 SYGVNS. V was clipped by 2 bases and J by 1 base, with 9 bases between them. CDR3 residues: CASSEDSGSYEQYF. As DNA, the CDR3 is TGTGCCAGCAGTGAAGACAGTGGATCCTACGAGCAGTACTTC.

V usage is TRBV28 and J usage is TRBJ2-5, with unresolved D. The DNA end lines up better with TRBJ2-7; the J call may be wrong. Germline loops: CDR1 MDHEN, CDR2 SYDVKM. The CDR3 loop spans 13 amino acids. The CDR3 DNA sequence: TGTGCCAGCAGTCCCTCGGGTCTCTACGAGCAGTACTTC. It yields the protein CASSPSGLYEQYF.

CDR3 in amino acids: CASSHLGGDEQYV. The CDR3 DNA reads TGCGCCAGCAGCCACTTAGGGGGAGACGAGCAGTACGTC. The genes are TRBV4-1 and TRBJ2-7, with D perhaps TRBD1 (6 bases). Germline values: CDR1 MGHRA, CDR2 YSYEKL. V was cut by 3 bases and J by 5 bases, with 11 bases left in between. CDR3 length: 13 residues.

The chain combines TRBV5-1 with TRBJ2-3; TRBD2 agrees at 8 bases. CDR1 is SGHRS and CDR2 is YFSETQ in the germline V gene. The length of the CDR3 is 14 residues. The V gene end was trimmed by 4 bases and the J gene end by 5 bases; junction bases not matched to a gene: 6. The CDR3 region has the DNA TGCGCCAGCAGCGTCCGGGGGGGTCGAGATACGCAGTATTTT. Residues: CASSVRGGRDTQYF.

This sequence joins TRBV5-1 and TRBJ2-3; the D gene is possibly TRBD2 (5 bases). The CDR3 length is 15 residues. CDR1 and CDR2 from the germline V gene are SGHRS and YFSETQ. The V end was cut by 4 bases, the J end by 2 bases, with 14 bases between. The CDR3 DNA sequence: TGCGCCAGCAGCCTCCGGGGAGTCCCCACAGATACGCAGTATTTT. Translating gives CASSLRGVPTDTQYF.

The V and J genes are TRBV5-6 and TRBJ2-3, with 10 bases matching TRBD2. The CDR3 consists of 16 residues. V lost 3 bases and J lost 4; bases outside the gene matches: 8. Germline CDR1 is SGHDT and CDR2 is YYEEEE. CDR3 coding DNA: TGTGCCAGCAGCTGGGCGACTAGCGGGTGGGCAGATACGCAGTATTTT. Protein product: CASSWATSGWADTQYF.

The V and J genes are TRBV7-8 and TRBJ2-2; a weak D match, TRBD2 (5 bases). CDR1 and CDR2 from the germline V gene are SGHVS and FQNEAQ. The CDR3 length is 16 residues. The V end lost 5 bases, the J end lost 1 base, and 14 bases lay between the germline ends. CDR3 residues: CASSKDGLLNTGELFF. The CDR3 nucleotides are TGTGCCAGCAGCAAGGATGGACTCCTGAACACCGGGGAGCTGTTTTTT.

V and J are TRBV11-2 and TRBJ2-7, with D maybe TRBD1 (5 bases). V lost 3 bases and J lost 1, with 7 bases in between. The CDR3 sequence is 13 residues long. Germline-derived CDR1 and CDR2 are SGHAT and FQNNGV. This chain's CDR3 is CASSFAGSYEQYF. The CDR3 bases are TGTGCCAGCAGCTTTGCAGGGTCCTACGAGCAGTACTTC.